One T cell receptor (beta chain) is described in this entry. Its target is not known. The treatment: roughly 18 received Ad26.COV2.S at low or high dose, single or two shots; 5 received placebo; per-sample allocation not given. On day 63 after the first injection, vaccine and placebo recipients gave samples. Boston provided a donor who was an adult aged 18-55 years. The data were produced by immunoSEQ multiplex PCR, yet TCRdb's version contains in-frame clones alone and is incomplete. The data hold about half a million clones, with roughly nine tenths observed a single time. This record belongs to a study of Ad26.COV2.S vaccination and SARS-CoV-2 variants. CDR3 size: 11 residues. Trimming stripped 4 bases from V and 3 bases from J, with 7 bases between. Germline V gene lookup returns CDR1 DFQATT and CDR2 SNEGSKA (reference sequence). Findings of the study overall: Non-spike TCR breadth was similar in vaccine and placebo recipients.

This TCR derives from a person between 18 and 60 years old who received the Ad26.COV2.S COVID-19 vaccine or a placebo. The sequencing here drew on peripheral blood, taken in a trial of Ad26.COV2.S vaccine versus placebo. V gene TRBV20-1 combines with J gene TRBJ2-7, with D uncertain. CDR3 sequence: CSATSFYEQYF. The CDR3 DNA is TGCAGTGCTACTTCTTTCTACGAGCAGTACTTC.